Following are 28 T cell receptor beta chains from one sample sequenced in a study of T cell responses to AZD1222 COVID-19 vaccine. The data were produced by immunoSEQ multiplex PCR, yet TCRdb's version contains in-frame clones alone and is incomplete. The profile shows some 140,000 clones, 80% to 90% of them singletons. Specimen: peripheral blood, collected on day 0 of MenACWY control vaccination. The receptors derive from an adult in good health.

The chain links TRBV9 to TRBJ1-2; D not certain. CDR1 is SGDLS, CDR2 YYNGEE, per germline. V was cut by 4 bases and J by 0 bases, with 16 bases left in between. This CDR3 is built from 16 residues. The CDR3 region has the DNA TGTGCCAGCAGCACTCAAGGTAGTCAGACTAACTATGGCTACACCTTC. Its protein product is CASSTQGSQTNYGYTF.

V usage is TRBV18 and J usage is TRBJ2-7, with 8 bases aligning to TRBD1. Germline CDR1 reads KGHSH; CDR2 reads LQKENI. With V trimmed by 3 bases and J by 4 bases, 2 bases remained unmatched. CDR3 length: 13 amino acids. The CDR3 DNA sequence: TGTGCCAGCTCACCGGGACAGGAGTACGAGCAGTACGTC. Protein: CASSPGQEYEQYV.

The chain employs TRBV28 and TRBJ1-5; 8 positions agree with TRBD1. The V gene's germline CDR1 is MDHEN and CDR2 SYDVKM. The CDR3 totals 13 residues. V lost 6 bases, J lost 6 bases, and 4 bases stayed unmatched. CDR3 residues: CASRTGGRQPQHF. CDR3 DNA sequence: TGTGCCAGCAGAACAGGGGGTCGTCAGCCCCAGCATTTT.

The chain employs TRBV5-1 and TRBJ1-1; 9 nucleotides match TRBD1. V lost 6 bases, J lost 5 bases, and 5 bases stayed unmatched. The V gene's germline CDR1 is SGHRS and CDR2 YFSETQ. This CDR3 has 13 amino acids. Here the CDR3 DNA reads TGCGCCAGCACCCCAGGACAGGGGACTGAAGCTTTCTTT. Amino acids: CASTPGQGTEAFF.

J is TRBJ1-2 and V is TRBV28; TRBD1 matches at 7 bases. The V segment lost 5 bases and the J segment 8 bases; nucleotides outside the gene matches: 5. The CDR3 is 12 amino acids. Per germline, CDR1 MDHEN and CDR2 SYDVKM. The CDR3 spells CASSPYRGGYTF. In nucleotides, the CDR3 is TGTGCCAGCAGTCCGTACAGGGGCGGCTACACCTTC.

V and J are TRBV5-4 and TRBJ2-7, with a possible D match to TRBD1 (7 bases). V was shortened by 0 bases and J by 7 bases, with 14 bases between the two germline ends. The CDR3 has 14 residues. Looked up from germline, CDR1 is SGHNT and CDR2 is YYREEE (reference sequence). The CDR3 loop reads CASSLAKGAGEQYF. In DNA, the CDR3 is TGTGCCAGCAGCTTGGCCAAGGGGGCGGGGGAGCAGTACTTC.

The V call is TRBV11-2, the J call TRBJ1-2; D is unresolved. In germline, CDR1 is SGHAT, CDR2 FQNNGV. Trimming removed 0 bases at V and 4 bases at J, with 9 bases between. This CDR3 contains 14 residues. The DNA of the CDR3 is TGTGCCAGCAGCTTAGAAGGACGGCTCTATGGCTACACCTTC. Protein: CASSLEGRLYGYTF.

This chain joins TRBV4-2 and TRBJ1-1; D remains unclear. V was shortened by 0 bases and J by 0 bases, with 8 bases between the two germline ends. CDR1 is LGHNA, CDR2 YNFKEQ, per germline. The CDR3 runs to 15 residues. The DNA for the CDR3 is TGTGCCAGCAGCCAAGACTTGGTCCTGAACACTGAAGCTTTCTTT. This encodes CASSQDLVLNTEAFF.

This clone appeared a few times. The CDR3 DNA reads TGCGCCAGCAGCCAAGATCTCGTTGGCGAGCAGTACTTC. It codes for CASSQDLVGEQYF. V is TRBV4-3 and J is TRBJ2-7, with D uncertain. Germline values: CDR1 LGHNA, CDR2 YSLEER. Deletions cut 0 bases from V and 6 bases from J, with 9 bases between. The CDR3 runs to 13 residues.

V is TRBV21-1 and J is TRBJ2-7; the table's D gene call, TRBD1, was not cross checked with the DNA. TRBV21-1 is an annotated pseudogene. The CDR3 is 14 residues long. This CDR3 is CASRNRDTSYEQYV. CDR3 nucleotides: TGTGCCAGCAGAAACCGGGACACCTCCTACGAGCAGTACGTC.

This clone was seen once. The J gene is TRBJ2-7, the V gene TRBV2, with D perhaps TRBD2 (5 bases). V shed 1 base and J shed 4 bases, with 11 bases lying between them. In germline, CDR1 is SNHLY, CDR2 FYNNEI. CDR3 size: 14 residues. In nucleotides, the CDR3 is TGTGCCAGCAGTGAAGGTCGCCCGGGGTACGAGCAGTACGTC. Translation: CASSEGRPGYEQYV.

CDR3 sequence: CASSTPGQGIYGYTF. CDR3 DNA sequence: TGTGCCAGCAGCACACCGGGACAGGGAATCTATGGCTACACCTTC. The J gene is TRBJ1-2, the V gene TRBV5-4; 9 positions match TRBD1. Germline V CDR1 and CDR2: SGHNT, YYREEE (reference sequence). The CDR3 runs 15 residues. J lost 4 bases, V lost 4 bases, and 8 bases had no gene match.

Written as DNA, the CDR3 is TGTGCCAGCAGCCGGGACACCGGCTATGGCTACACCTTC. It specifies CASSRDTGYGYTF. The chain has TRBV14 and TRBJ1-2; tentatively, D is TRBD1 (6 bases). There are 13 residues in the CDR3. Germline V gives CDR1 SGHDN, CDR2 FVKESK. Trimming pared 4 bases from V and 4 bases from J, leaving 10 bases between.

A single count supports this clone. The rearrangement uses TRBV7-3 and TRBJ1-1; D remains ambiguous. Trimming cost V 2 bases and J 8 bases, with 0 bases left between them. From germline, CDR1 is SGHTA and CDR2 FQGTGA. This CDR3 region has 9 residues. CDR3 protein: CASSLEAFF. The CDR3 DNA is TGTGCCAGCAGCTTAGAAGCTTTCTTT.

V usage is TRBV21-1 and J usage is TRBJ1-3. TRBV21-1 is assigned pseudogene status. The CDR3 is 16 residues long. CDR3 region: CASSKEARGTGNTIYF. CDR3 DNA: TGTGCCAGCAGCAAAGAAGCCCGGGGGACTGGAAACACCATATATTTT.

The rearrangement joins TRBV6-2 or TRBV6-3 to TRBJ1-5; D is perhaps TRBD1 (5 bases). The CDR3 is 14 amino acids. V was trimmed by 2 bases and J by 4 bases, leaving 9 bases between them. Per the germline V gene, CDR1 is MNHEY and CDR2 is SVGEGT. The chain's CDR3 is CASSYLRENQPQHF. CDR3 DNA: TGTGCCAGCAGTTACCTCAGGGAAAATCAGCCCCAGCATTTT.

V is TRBV7-8 and J is TRBJ2-5, with 9 nucleotides matching TRBD1. Germline-derived CDR1 and CDR2 are SGHVS and FQNEAQ. This CDR3 comprises 14 residues. Germline trimming cut 5 bases from V and 4 bases from J; bases unmatched to any gene: 5. CDR3 sequence reads: CASSSGTGTETQYF. The CDR3 DNA reads as TGTGCCAGCAGCAGCGGGACAGGGACAGAGACCCAGTACTTC.

The chain carries TRBV14 and TRBJ2-5; possibly TRBD1 for D (5 bases). Trimming shortened V by 1 base and J by 6 bases, and 12 bases separated the two germline ends. This CDR3 is built from 14 residues. Germline CDR1 SGHDN, CDR2 FVKESK. The CDR3 loop reads CASSQGSWGKTQYF. The CDR3 region has the DNA TGTGCCAGCAGCCAAGGAAGTTGGGGCAAGACCCAGTACTTC.

The chain is built from TRBV15 and TRBJ2-1, with D unclear. The V gene's germline CDR1 is LNHNV and CDR2 YYDKDF (reference sequence). Trimming pared 11 bases from V and 0 bases from J, leaving 17 bases between. This CDR3 spans 15 amino acids. CDR3 DNA sequence: TGTGCCCCATCAGGCAGAGGCGGCTCCTACAATGAGCAGTTCTTC. This sequence encodes CAPSGRGGSYNEQFF.

This clone was observed a handful of times. CDR3 loop: CASSGGTATADEQFF. The CDR3 nucleotides read TGTGCCAGCAGTGGTGGGACAGCTACAGCAGATGAGCAGTTCTTC. The chain uses TRBV6-2 or TRBV6-3 and TRBJ2-1, with TRBD1 matching 7 bases. The germline CDR1 and CDR2 sequences are MNHEY and SVGEGT. V dropped 5 bases and J dropped 8; count of bases not matched to a gene: 12. The CDR3 runs 15 residues.

The chain uses TRBV19 and TRBJ2-2, with a tentative D call TRBD1 (5 bases). V lost 1 base and J 2 bases, leaving 8 bases between the germline ends. The CDR3 is 15 amino acids. Per the germline V gene, CDR1 is LNHDA and CDR2 is SQIVND (reference sequence). CDR3 sequence reads: CASSIGTTNTGELFF. Here the CDR3 DNA reads TGTGCCAGTAGTATAGGGACAACCAACACCGGGGAGCTGTTTTTT.

The genes are TRBV5-1 and TRBJ1-2; perhaps TRBD1 as D (6 bases). CDR3 length equals 15 residues. Looked up from germline, CDR1 is SGHRS and CDR2 is YFSETQ. The V gene lost 3 bases and the J gene lost 0 bases, with 12 bases spanning the gap. The CDR3 region has the DNA TGCGCCAGCAGCTCCACCAACAGGGCTAACTATGGCTACACCTTC. Encoded protein: CASSSTNRANYGYTF.

This sequence joins TRBV6-5 and TRBJ2-5; 14 bases are a match to TRBD2. The V segment lost 7 bases and the J segment 2 bases; nucleotides outside the gene matches: 3. The CDR3 has 15 residues. Per the germline V gene, CDR1 is MNHEY and CDR2 is SVGAGI. The CDR3 spells CASTRTSGRQETQYF. In DNA form, the CDR3 reads TGTGCCAGCACCCGGACTAGCGGGAGGCAAGAGACCCAGTACTTC.

The V call is TRBV21-1, the J call TRBJ2-4; the table's D call, TRBD2, has no DNA check behind it. TRBV21-1 is marked as a pseudogene. The CDR3 runs 18 residues. CDR3 in amino acids: CASSKVRGGPPSKNIQYF. The CDR3 nucleotides are TGTGCCAGCAGCAAAGTGCGGGGGGGGCCCCCCTCCAAAAACATTCAGTACTTC.

V and J are TRBV2 and TRBJ1-2; a possible D gene is TRBD1 (5 bases). V was shortened by 4 bases and J by 0 bases, with 9 bases between the two germline ends. There are 14 residues in the CDR3. Germline lookup yields CDR1 SNHLY and CDR2 FYNNEI. This CDR3 is CASSVSRANYGYTF. The CDR3 region has the DNA TGTGCCAGCAGTGTGAGCAGGGCTAACTATGGCTACACCTTC.

This sequence joins TRBV29-1 and TRBJ2-1; D call uncertain. The length of the CDR3 is 13 residues. The V gene's germline CDR1 is SQVTM and CDR2 ANQGSEA. The ends were cut back, 3 bases at V and 7 bases at J, with 13 bases in the middle. CDR3 region: CSVDFVRRNEQFF. CDR3 bases: TGCAGCGTTGATTTCGTCCGACGTAATGAGCAGTTCTTC.

Of note for this clone: The junction differs from germline at one of its ends, possibly a read error. V usage is TRBV28 and J usage is TRBJ1-1, with D maybe TRBD1 (6 bases). The length of the CDR3 is 12 residues. Germline-derived CDR1 and CDR2 are MDHEN and SYDVKM. DNA of the CDR3: TGTGCCAGCATTCTCGGGGGGGGCACGAGGGACTTT. This codes for CASILGGGTRDF.

This clone was counted once. The V and J genes are TRBV10-3 and TRBJ1-5; a weak D match, TRBD1 (6 bases). Trimming removed 4 bases from V and 1 base from J, with 11 bases in between. The CDR3 covers 15 residues. Looked up from germline, CDR1 is ENHRY and CDR2 is SYGVKD. The CDR3 sequence: CAISGGRGSNQPQHF. The CDR3 region has the DNA TGTGCCATCAGTGGGGGCAGGGGAAGCAATCAGCCCCAGCATTTT.